The source of this T cell receptor (beta chain) is a study of T cell responses to AZD1222 COVID-19 vaccine. TCRdb's copy holds only in-frame clones and misses some; the assay was immunoSEQ multiplex PCR. The table shows some 190,000 clones, with approximately 92% occurring only once. This CDR3 contains 15 residues. The germline V gene encodes CDR1 SGDLS and CDR2 YYNGEE. Trimming took off 0 bases at V and 3 bases at J, with 12 bases between the two ends. This chain links TRBV9 with TRBJ2-5; D ambiguous. The receptor comes from an adult in good health. The source was peripheral blood, collected on day 0 of AZD1222 vaccination. The CDR3 coding sequence is TGTGCCAGCAGCGTAGGGGGTTACGTCAAAGAGACCCAGTACTTC. Protein product: CASSVGGYVKETQYF.